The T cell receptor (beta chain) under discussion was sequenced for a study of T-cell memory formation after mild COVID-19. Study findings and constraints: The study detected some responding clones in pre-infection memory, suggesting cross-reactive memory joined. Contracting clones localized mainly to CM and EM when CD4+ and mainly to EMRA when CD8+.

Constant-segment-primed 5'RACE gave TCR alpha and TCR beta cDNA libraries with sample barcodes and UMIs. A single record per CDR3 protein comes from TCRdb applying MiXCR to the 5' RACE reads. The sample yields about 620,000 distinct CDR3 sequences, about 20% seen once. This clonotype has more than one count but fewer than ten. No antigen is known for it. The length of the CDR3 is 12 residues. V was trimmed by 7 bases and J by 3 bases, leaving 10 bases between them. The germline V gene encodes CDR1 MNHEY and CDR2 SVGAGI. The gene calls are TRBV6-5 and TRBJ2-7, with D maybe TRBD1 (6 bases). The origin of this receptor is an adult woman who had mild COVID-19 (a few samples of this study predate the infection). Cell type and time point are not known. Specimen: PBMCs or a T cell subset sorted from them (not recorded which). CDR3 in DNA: TGTGCCAGCATGGGGGCTTACTACGAGCAGTACTTC. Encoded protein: CASMGAYYEQYF.